This T cell receptor beta chain was sequenced in a study of T cells in tuberculosis. Study-level background: In South Africa, adults with active tuberculosis were compared with IGRA-negative and latently infected IGRA-positive adolescents.

This CDR3 comprises 13 residues. V shed 3 bases and J shed 0 bases, with 5 bases lying between them. Per germline, CDR1 LNHDA and CDR2 SQIVND (reference sequence). Profiling relied on immunoSEQ multiplex PCR, and the TCRdb table lists in-frame clones only, not all of them. The sample includes 30,000 to 45,000 clones, 93% seen only once; the top ten take approximately 7.5%. Study-level points and caveats: Active tuberculosis patients had shorter CDR3-alpha; the beta difference was nonsignificant.

This clone was recorded a few times. The antigen remains undetermined. The rearrangement links TRBV19 to TRBJ1-1; the D is unclear. The sequencing input was PBMCs. The TCR originated in a donor between 10 and 35 years old with latent tuberculosis or without tuberculosis infection. The CDR3 DNA reads TGTGCCAGTAGTATCGGGGTGAACACTGAAGCTTTCTTT. Protein sequence: CASSIGVNTEAFF.